What follows is one T cell receptor (beta chain) and its context. What antigen it recognizes has not been identified. Per-base quality was not reported, and no clone a single base away is much larger than it. The data belong to a study of T cell responses to AZD1222 COVID-19 vaccine (dated by TCRdb to 2020 to 2022). Describing the broader study: TCR sequencing was performed for approximately 240 trial participants, of whom approximately 200 were given two doses of AZD1222 and 26 were given two doses of MenACWY control vaccine. Enrollment into the trials was organized by age into subgroups of 18-55, 56-69 and 70-plus years, and those subgroups contained roughly 150, 30 and 60 TCR-sequenced participants, respectively.

Overall results and qualifications from the work: Vaccine-associated CD4 TCRs spanned the whole spike protein, with dominant responses in regions 160-218 and 743-854. After two AZD1222 doses, both the breadth and the depth of spike-specific TCRs were significantly higher than at day 0 and than in MenACWY recipients. Because no samples from the day 14 peak response were available, repertoires could be characterized only after the peak T cell response. Nearly half of unique spike-specific TCRs reportedly recognized epitopes outside regions mutated in the B.1.351 and B.1.1.7 variants. Conclusions about previously exposed vaccinees are limited because only six or seven AZD1222 recipients were SARS-CoV-2 seropositive at baseline. In the small 56-69-year group, the increase in depth fell short of significance, most likely because of low power. Participants were mostly white British, with more females than males. The authors suggested clonal diversity may have been underestimated.

The meaning of the sample's time point label: about 28 days (+/-7) after the second vaccine dose. Taken with the paper, the label for treatment or condition translates to: meningococcal conjugate vaccine given as trial control. Vaccinee samples came from UK trials COV001 and COV002, including a single-blind randomized controlled phase 2/3 trial of AZD1222 (ChAdOx1 nCoV-19) in healthy adults. For TCRbeta chain sequencing, PBMC samples from trial participants were taken at day 0 and at day 28 after the second dose. The CDR3 regions of human TCRbeta chains were analyzed by immunosequencing. The original pipeline was this. Repertoire TCRs were matched against a reference library of SARS-CoV-2-specific TCRs generated with the MIRA antigen-specificity platform. Breadth was defined as the fraction of unique TCRs that were SARS-CoV-2-associated. Depth was defined as the fraction of total T cells that were SARS-CoV-2-associated. Using the MIRA data, each spike-specific TCR was mapped to the spike region that the TCR reacts to and placed in a CD4 or CD8 class. Log10-transformed breadth and depth values were compared by one-way ANOVA with Sidak's multiple comparisons tests. Sourced from immuneACCESS, this table was stored by TCRdb with only in-frame sequences that have V and J called. A share of the clones is absent; for the studies checked, an unresolved V gene accounts for under half, and the remainder has no known explanation. V, J and clone size reflect that table, while D and trimming were determined from the DNA. The sample profile shows roughly 42,000 clones; 88% of them were found once. Together, the top ten hold around a quarter of the sample.

Sequences were derived from peripheral blood, sampled 28 days after the second dose of the MenACWY control vaccine. The TCR comes from an adult who received the MenACWY meningococcal vaccine as a control.

The DNA sequence is given as TGTGCCAGCCTACTTAGCGGGAGAAGGAATGAGCAGTTCTTC. It encodes CASLLSGRRNEQFF. The chain employs TRBV25-1 and TRBJ2-1; 9 middle bases align to TRBD2. The CDR3, cysteine through phenylalanine, is 14 amino acids long. Left in the record is the CDR3 DNA by itself, 42 bases read in frame from the first base. Here V drops 8 bases and J drops 7 bases, and the junction holds 9 bases not matched to any gene. The germline V gene encodes CDR1 MGHDK and CDR2 SYGVNS.